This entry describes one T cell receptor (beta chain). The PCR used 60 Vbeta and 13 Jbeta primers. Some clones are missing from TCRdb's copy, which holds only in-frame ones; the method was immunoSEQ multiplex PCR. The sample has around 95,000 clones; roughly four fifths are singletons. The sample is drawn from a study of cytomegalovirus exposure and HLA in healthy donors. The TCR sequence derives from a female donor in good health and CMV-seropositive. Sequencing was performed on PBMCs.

The CDR3 DNA reads TGTGCCAGCAGTGGATGGCATACGAACTATGGCTACACCTTC. This gives the protein CASSGWHTNYGYTF. This rearrangement joins TRBV25-1 to TRBJ1-2; D unclear. Trimming shortened V by 4 bases and J by 2 bases, and 11 bases separated the two germline ends. This CDR3 region has 14 residues. Per the germline V gene, CDR1 is MGHDK and CDR2 is SYGVNS.